Below, 24 T cell receptor beta chains from the same sample are listed, as sequenced in a study of shared clonotypes between healthy human individuals. Assay: immunoSEQ multiplex PCR; the TCRdb copy retains only in-frame clones and omits some. Altogether around 440,000 clones are present, around 77% being singletons, with the ten largest covering around 13%. Material: PBMCs. The receptors were gathered from a woman in her thirties or forties in good health. Some clones in this sample may be carry-over from other donors' samples.

As concerns this clone: Germline and junction disagree at one end, which may indicate a read error. This chain joins TRBV7-7 and TRBJ2-2; 7 bases fit TRBD1. The CDR3 consists of 15 residues. Germline loops: CDR1 SSHAT, CDR2 FNYEAQ (reference sequence). The CDR3: CASSRQGSGTGELFF. The CDR3 nucleotides are TGTGCTAGCAGCCGACAGGGATCCGGCACCGGGGAGCTGTTTTTT.

This rearrangement joins TRBV4-1 to TRBJ2-3; either TRBD1 or TRBD2 may supply D (5 bases each). With 3 bases removed from V and 3 bases from J, the gap between germline ends came to 13 bases. This CDR3 has 15 residues. Looked up from germline, CDR1 is MGHRA and CDR2 is YSYEKL. CDR3 protein: CASSQGTKGTDTQYF. CDR3 nucleotides: TGCGCCAGCAGCCAGGGGACGAAGGGTACAGATACGCAGTATTTT.

This clone was found once. The chain is built from TRBV7-3 and TRBJ2-1, with 7 bases fitting TRBD1. This CDR3 spans 13 amino acids. The germline V gene has CDR1 SGHTA and CDR2 FQGTGA. J was trimmed by 12 bases and V by 0 bases; bases with no gene match: 5. CDR3 protein: CASSLTQGQWQFF. DNA of the CDR3: TGTGCCAGCAGCTTAACTCAGGGACAGTGGCAGTTCTTC. Together with reference TRBV7-3 and TRBJ2-1, the CDR3 gives the full variable domain: GAGVSQTPSNKVTEKGKYVELRCDPISGHTALYWYRQSLGQGPEFLIYFQGTGAADDSGLPNDRFFAVRPEGSVSTLKIQRTERGDSAVYLCASSLTQGQWQFFGPGTRLTVL.

Concerning this clone: Given a far larger clone just one base away, this is likely a sequencing read error. This chain uses TRBV28 with TRBJ2-7; 10 nucleotides match TRBD1. Germline-derived CDR1 and CDR2 are MDHEN and SYDVKM. CDR3 length equals 14 residues. The CDR3, as DNA: TGTGCCAGCAGAAAGGGACAGGGGTGGCACGAGCAGCACTTC. As protein: CASRKGQGWHEQHF.

CDR3 nucleotide sequence: TGTGCCAGCTCACCACCTTGGGGCGGGGGTCGGACTGAAGCTTTCTTT. Translated: CASSPPWGGGRTEAFF. This rearrangement joins TRBV18 to TRBJ1-1; tentatively, D is TRBD1 (5 bases). This CDR3 is 16 amino acids long. The V gene lost 0 bases and the J gene lost 5 bases, with 16 bases spanning the gap. In germline, CDR1 is KGHSH, CDR2 LQKENI. Together with reference TRBV18 and TRBJ1-1, the CDR3 gives the full variable domain: NAGVMQNPRHLVRRRGQEARLRCSPMKGHSHVYWYRQLPEEGLKFMVYLQKENIIDESGMPKERFSAEFPKEGPSILRIQQVVRGDSAAYFCASSPPWGGGRTEAFFGQGTRLTVV.

The chain links TRBV29-1 to TRBJ2-5; D may match TRBD1 or TRBD2 (6 bases each). The V end was cut by 1 base, the J end by 4 bases, with 10 bases between. CDR3 length: 13 amino acids. Germline CDR1 SQVTM, CDR2 ANQGSEA. The CDR3 is CSVEGRGGETQYF. The CDR3 nucleotides are TGCAGCGTTGAAGGCAGGGGAGGAGAGACCCAGTACTTC.

In the case of this clone: This may stem from a read error, because a much larger clone lies one nucleotide away. The sample holds other DNA sequences that translate to the same CDR3. This chain joins TRBV2 and TRBJ1-5; D not resolved. The CDR3 spans 12 residues. With 4 bases removed from V and 2 bases from J, the gap between germline ends came to 3 bases. The germline V gene has CDR1 SNHLY and CDR2 FYNNEI. The CDR3 DNA reads TGTGCCAGCAGTGGTGGCAATCAGCCCCAGCATTTT. Translating it yields CASSGGNQPQHF.

V usage is TRBV2 and J usage is TRBJ2-5; D may match TRBD1 or TRBD2 (5 bases each). The length of the CDR3 is 11 residues. Germline CDR1 reads SNHLY; CDR2 reads FYNNEI. V shed 2 bases and J shed 9 bases, with 7 bases lying between them. CDR3 DNA: TGTGCCAGCAGTGAAAGGGGACCCCAGTACTTC. This gives the protein CASSERGPQYF.

This chain connects TRBV2 to TRBJ2-2; 7 nucleotides match TRBD1. Losses at the gene ends were 3 bases for V and 1 base for J; bases not matched to a gene: 2. Germline V lookup: CDR1 SNHLY, CDR2 FYNNEI. This CDR3 comprises 15 residues. As DNA, the CDR3 is TGTGCCAGCAGTGACTGGGACAGGAACACCGGGGAGCTGTTTTTT. Its protein product is CASSDWDRNTGELFF.

The rearrangement uses TRBV7-3 and TRBJ2-1; 10 bases are a match to TRBD2. The germline gives CDR1 SGHTA, CDR2 FQGTGA. CDR3 length: 15 residues. The junction had 7 bases not matched to a gene; V was cut back by 5 bases and J by 6 bases. The CDR3 is CASSPVAGGRNEQFF. The CDR3 DNA sequence: TGTGCCAGCAGCCCGGTAGCGGGAGGCCGCAATGAGCAGTTCTTC.

The chain is built from TRBV19 and TRBJ1-2, with 10 bases lining up with TRBD1. CDR1 and CDR2 (germline): LNHDA, SQIVND (reference sequence). The junction had 5 bases not matched to a gene; V was cut back by 6 bases and J by 10 bases. CDR3 size: 12 residues. This CDR3 is CASRPDRGYYTF. For the CDR3, the DNA is TGTGCCAGTAGACCGGACAGGGGGTACTACACCTTC.

The chain combines TRBV4-2 with TRBJ2-2, with 10 bases that match TRBD2. Germline CDR1 is LGHNA and CDR2 is YNFKEQ. With 0 bases clipped from V and 5 bases from J, the junction kept 6 bases outside the gene matches. This CDR3 has 17 amino acids. Written as DNA, the CDR3 is TGTGCCAGCAGCCAAGATTTTGGACTAGCGGAAACCGGGGAGCTGTTTTTT. Translated, it gives CASSQDFGLAETGELFF.

The chain combines TRBV6-5 with TRBJ2-2, with D unclear. The ends were cut back, 0 bases at V and 4 bases at J, with 6 bases in the middle. There are 14 residues in the CDR3. The germline CDR1 and CDR2 sequences are MNHEY and SVGAGI. CDR3 DNA sequence: TGTGCCAGCAGTTACTCGGGCGTCACCGGGGAGCTGTTTTTT. Its translation: CASSYSGVTGELFF.

The chain uses TRBV6-5 and TRBJ1-5; a possible D gene is TRBD1 (5 bases). V was shortened by 6 bases and J by 4 bases, with 7 bases between the two germline ends. The CDR3 has 12 amino acids. Germline loops: CDR1 MNHEY, CDR2 SVGAGI. The CDR3 DNA reads as TGTGCCAGCAGGAACAGGAATCAGCCCCAGCATTTT. Its protein is CASRNRNQPQHF.

This clone occurred once. The gene calls are TRBV19 and TRBJ2-7; D unclear. Germline values: CDR1 LNHDA, CDR2 SQIVND (reference sequence). Trimming pared 3 bases from V and 3 bases from J, leaving 9 bases between. The CDR3 covers 13 residues. CDR3 loop: CASSIGFGYEQYF. CDR3 sequence (DNA): TGTGCCAGTAGTATCGGGTTTGGCTACGAGCAGTACTTC.

The genes are TRBV14 and TRBJ2-7; 9 bases are shared with TRBD2. This CDR3 is 16 amino acids long. Germline V gives CDR1 SGHDN, CDR2 FVKESK. V trimming: 0 bases; J trimming: 10 bases; junction bases outside the gene matches: 13. The CDR3, as DNA: TGTGCCAGCAGCCAAGAGTTCGCTAGCGGGACCCTGTATCAGTACTTC. Its translation is CASSQEFASGTLYQYF.

The rearrangement uses TRBV11-2 and TRBJ2-1; 11 bases agree with TRBD2. The CDR3 runs to 16 residues. Germline CDR1 SGHAT, CDR2 FQNNGV. With 6 bases clipped from V and 8 bases from J, the junction kept 12 bases outside the gene matches. The CDR3 here is CASSSPTSGIIDEQFF. The CDR3 DNA reads TGTGCCAGCAGTTCCCCGACTAGCGGGATTATCGATGAGCAGTTCTTC.

The chain couples TRBV6-1 to TRBJ2-7; 7 nucleotides line up with TRBD2. With 7 bases clipped from V and 8 bases from J, the junction kept 14 bases outside the gene matches. CDR3 length: 14 amino acids. Germline values: CDR1 MNHNS, CDR2 SASEGT. The CDR3 protein is CASTPSIGTTQQYF. CDR3 DNA sequence: TGTGCCAGCACACCATCTATAGGGACTACTCAGCAGTACTTC.

This clone was observed a handful of times. The chain uses TRBV28 and TRBJ1-5; no reliable D call. This CDR3 spans 12 amino acids. Germline V lookup: CDR1 MDHEN, CDR2 SYDVKM. Trimming removed 3 bases from V and 6 bases from J, with 6 bases in between. The CDR3: CASSFIGQPQHF. In DNA, the CDR3 is TGTGCCAGCAGTTTCATAGGTCAGCCCCAGCATTTT.

This clone was detected only once. The genes are TRBV28 and TRBJ2-1; 8 nucleotides line up with TRBD2. The length of the CDR3 is 16 residues. In germline, CDR1 is MDHEN, CDR2 SYDVKM. Trimming at V came to 8 bases and at J to 0 bases, leaving 9 bases not matched to a gene. Written as DNA, the CDR3 is TGTGCCAGCCGGGGTTGGAGCGGGAGCTCCTACAATGAGCAGTTCTTC. Protein: CASRGWSGSSYNEQFF.

V and J are TRBV27 and TRBJ2-2; possibly TRBD1 for D (5 bases). The length of the CDR3 is 17 residues. Trimming took off 1 base at V and 5 bases at J, with 17 bases between the two ends. Germline V gene lookup returns CDR1 MNHEY and CDR2 SMNVEV (reference sequence). CDR3 sequence (DNA): TGTGCCAGCAGTTTATATTGGTCAGGGCCAAGAACCGGGGAGCTGTTTTTT. Translation gives CASSLYWSGPRTGELFF.

Points on this clone: A far larger clone lies a single base away; this is likely a read error. Within the sample, other DNA sequences also encode this same CDR3. The V and J genes are TRBV11-2 and TRBJ1-4; possibly TRBD1 for D (5 bases). Germline V lookup: CDR1 SGHAT, CDR2 FQNNGV. This CDR3 contains 13 residues. Trimming shortened V by 5 bases and J by 8 bases, and 12 bases separated the two germline ends. The CDR3 is CASSLSGREKLFF. CDR3 sequence (DNA): TGTGCCAGCAGCCTATCAGGGCGAGAAAAACTGTTTTTT.

The chain is built from TRBV5-1 and TRBJ2-7; 9 bases line up with TRBD1. The length of the CDR3 is 16 residues. The germline V gene encodes CDR1 SGHRS and CDR2 YFSETQ. Trimming at V came to 4 bases and at J to 4 bases, leaving 12 bases not matched to a gene. For the CDR3, the DNA is TGCGCCAGCAGCCCCGCACCTGGGACAGGGACATACGAGCAGTACTTC. Translating gives CASSPAPGTGTYEQYF.

The rearrangement joins TRBV7-4 to TRBJ2-2; no definite D call. The CDR3 consists of 14 residues. Germline values: CDR1 SGHVT, CDR2 SQSDAQ. Trimming took off 1 base at V and 2 bases at J, with 5 bases between the two ends. CDR3 bases: TGTGCCAGCAGCTTAGGGCTTAACACCGGGGAGCTGTTTTTT. It encodes CASSLGLNTGELFF.